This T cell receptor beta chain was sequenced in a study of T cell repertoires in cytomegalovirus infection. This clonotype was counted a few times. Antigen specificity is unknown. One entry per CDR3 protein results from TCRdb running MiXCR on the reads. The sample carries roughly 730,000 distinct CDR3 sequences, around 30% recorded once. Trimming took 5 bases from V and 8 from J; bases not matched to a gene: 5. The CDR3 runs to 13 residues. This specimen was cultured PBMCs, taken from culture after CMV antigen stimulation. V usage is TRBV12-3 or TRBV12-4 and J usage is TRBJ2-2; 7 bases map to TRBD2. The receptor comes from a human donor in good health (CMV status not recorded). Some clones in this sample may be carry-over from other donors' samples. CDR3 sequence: CASSNARGGELFF. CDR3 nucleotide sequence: TGTGCCAGCAGTAACGCGCGGGGGGGGGAGCTGTTTTTT.